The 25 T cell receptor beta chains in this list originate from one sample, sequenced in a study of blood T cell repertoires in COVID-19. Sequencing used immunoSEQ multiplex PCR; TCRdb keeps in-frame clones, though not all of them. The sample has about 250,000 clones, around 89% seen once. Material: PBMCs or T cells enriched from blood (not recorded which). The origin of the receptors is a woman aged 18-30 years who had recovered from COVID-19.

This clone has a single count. CDR3 sequence: CASSRRDSSIMNTEAFF. The CDR3 region has the DNA TGTGCCAGCAGTCGACGGGACAGTTCTATAATGAACACTGAAGCTTTCTTT. The rearrangement uses TRBV6-6 and TRBJ1-1; 7 bases agree with TRBD1. V shed 5 bases, J shed 0 bases, and the junction held 12 bases outside the gene matches. CDR1 MNHNY and CDR2 SVGAGI come from the germline V gene (reference sequence). This CDR3 is 17 amino acids long.

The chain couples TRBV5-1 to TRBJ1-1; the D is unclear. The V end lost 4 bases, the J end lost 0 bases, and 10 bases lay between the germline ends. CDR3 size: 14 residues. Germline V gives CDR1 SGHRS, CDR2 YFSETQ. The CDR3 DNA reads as TGCGCCAGCAGCCTTAGTTACCTGAACACTGAAGCTTTCTTT. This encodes CASSLSYLNTEAFF.

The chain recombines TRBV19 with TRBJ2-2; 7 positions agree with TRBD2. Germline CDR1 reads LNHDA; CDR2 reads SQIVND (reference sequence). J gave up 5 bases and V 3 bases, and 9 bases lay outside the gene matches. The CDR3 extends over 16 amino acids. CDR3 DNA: TGTGCCAGTAGTATTTTAACGGGGGGAGAAACCGGGGAGCTGTTTTTT. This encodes CASSILTGGETGELFF.

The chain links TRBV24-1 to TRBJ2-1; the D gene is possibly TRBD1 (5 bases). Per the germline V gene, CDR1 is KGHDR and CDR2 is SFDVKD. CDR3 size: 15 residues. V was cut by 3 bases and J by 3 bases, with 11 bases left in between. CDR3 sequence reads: CATSDRTDIYNEQFF. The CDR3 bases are TGTGCCACCAGTGATAGGACGGACATCTACAATGAGCAGTTCTTC.

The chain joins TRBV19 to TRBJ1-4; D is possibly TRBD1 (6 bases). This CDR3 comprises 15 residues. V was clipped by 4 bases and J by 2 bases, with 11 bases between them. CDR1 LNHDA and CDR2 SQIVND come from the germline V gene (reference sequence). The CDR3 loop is CASSRNRATNEKLFF. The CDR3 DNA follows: TGTGCCAGTAGTAGAAACAGGGCCACTAATGAAAAACTGTTTTTT.

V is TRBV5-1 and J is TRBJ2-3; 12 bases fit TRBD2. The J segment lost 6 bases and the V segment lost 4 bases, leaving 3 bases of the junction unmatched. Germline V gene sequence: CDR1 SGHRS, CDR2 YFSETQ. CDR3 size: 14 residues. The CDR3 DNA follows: TGCGCCAGCAGCGAAGGACTAGCGGGGGATACGCAGTATTTT. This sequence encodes CASSEGLAGDTQYF. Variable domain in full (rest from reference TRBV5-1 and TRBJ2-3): KAGVTQTPRYLIKTRGQQVTLSCSPISGHRSVSWYQQTPGQGLQFLFEYFSETQRNKGNFPGRFSGRQFSNSRSEMNVSTLELGDSALYLCASSEGLAGDTQYFGPGTRLTVL.

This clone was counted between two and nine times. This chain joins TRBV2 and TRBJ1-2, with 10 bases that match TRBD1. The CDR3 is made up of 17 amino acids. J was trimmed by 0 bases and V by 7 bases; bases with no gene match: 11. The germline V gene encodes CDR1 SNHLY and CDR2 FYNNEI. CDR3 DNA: TGTGCCAGCACCGGCCGGGACAGGGGTTACACTAACTATGGCTACACCTTC. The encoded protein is CASTGRDRGYTNYGYTF.

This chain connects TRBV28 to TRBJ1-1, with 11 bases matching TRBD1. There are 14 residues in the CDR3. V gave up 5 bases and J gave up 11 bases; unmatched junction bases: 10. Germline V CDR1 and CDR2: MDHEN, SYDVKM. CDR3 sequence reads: CASSNPGQGEVAFF. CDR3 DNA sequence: TGTGCCAGCAGTAATCCGGGACAGGGGGAAGTGGCTTTCTTT.

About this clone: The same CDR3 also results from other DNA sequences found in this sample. CDR3: CASSLVEYEQYF. The CDR3 region has the DNA TGTGCCAGCAGCTTAGTAGAGTACGAGCAGTACTTC. V gene TRBV7-2 combines with J gene TRBJ2-7, with no clear D. The CDR3 has 12 amino acids. The germline V gene has CDR1 SGHTA and CDR2 FQGNSA. Deletions cut 1 base from V and 4 bases from J, with 5 bases between.

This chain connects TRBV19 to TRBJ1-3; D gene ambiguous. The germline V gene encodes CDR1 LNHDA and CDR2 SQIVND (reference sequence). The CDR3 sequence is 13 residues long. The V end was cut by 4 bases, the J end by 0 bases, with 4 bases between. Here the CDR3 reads CASSTLSGNTIYF. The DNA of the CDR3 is TGTGCCAGTAGTACCCTCTCTGGAAACACCATATATTTT.

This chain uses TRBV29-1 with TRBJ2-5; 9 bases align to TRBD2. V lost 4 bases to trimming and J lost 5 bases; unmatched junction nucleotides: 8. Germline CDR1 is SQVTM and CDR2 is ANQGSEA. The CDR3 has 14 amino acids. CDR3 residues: CSVVRGLALETQYF. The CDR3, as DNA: TGCAGCGTTGTCCGGGGACTAGCTTTGGAGACCCAGTACTTC.

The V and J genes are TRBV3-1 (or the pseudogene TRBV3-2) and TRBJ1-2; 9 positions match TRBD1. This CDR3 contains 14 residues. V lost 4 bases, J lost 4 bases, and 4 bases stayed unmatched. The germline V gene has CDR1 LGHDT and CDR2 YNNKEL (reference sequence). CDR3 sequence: CASSLKGQGYGYTF. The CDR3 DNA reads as TGTGCCAGCAGCCTAAAGGGACAGGGCTATGGCTACACCTTC.

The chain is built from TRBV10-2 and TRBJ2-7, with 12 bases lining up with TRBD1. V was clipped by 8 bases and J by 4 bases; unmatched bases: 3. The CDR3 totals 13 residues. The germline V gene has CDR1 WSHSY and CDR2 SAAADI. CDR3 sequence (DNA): TGCGCCAGCCGGGACAGGGGGCCTTACGAGCAGTACTTC. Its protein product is CASRDRGPYEQYF.

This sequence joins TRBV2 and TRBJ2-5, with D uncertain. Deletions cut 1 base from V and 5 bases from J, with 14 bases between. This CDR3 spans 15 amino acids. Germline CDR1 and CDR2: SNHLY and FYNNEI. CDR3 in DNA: TGTGCCAGCAGTGAAGAGCAGACCTTAGCTGAGACCCAGTACTTC. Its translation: CASSEEQTLAETQYF.

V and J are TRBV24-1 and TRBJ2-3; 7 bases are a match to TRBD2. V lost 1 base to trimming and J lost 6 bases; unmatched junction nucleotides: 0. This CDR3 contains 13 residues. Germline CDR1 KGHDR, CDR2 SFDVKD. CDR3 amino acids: CATSDFGGDTQYF. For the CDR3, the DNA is TGTGCCACCAGTGATTTCGGGGGGGATACGCAGTATTTT.

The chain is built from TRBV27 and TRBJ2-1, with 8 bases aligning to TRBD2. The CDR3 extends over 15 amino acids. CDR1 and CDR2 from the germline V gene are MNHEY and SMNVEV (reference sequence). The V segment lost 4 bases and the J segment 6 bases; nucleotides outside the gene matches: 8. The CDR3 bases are TGTGCCAGCAGTTCCAATAGCGGGGATTTCAATGAGCAGTTCTTC. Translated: CASSSNSGDFNEQFF.

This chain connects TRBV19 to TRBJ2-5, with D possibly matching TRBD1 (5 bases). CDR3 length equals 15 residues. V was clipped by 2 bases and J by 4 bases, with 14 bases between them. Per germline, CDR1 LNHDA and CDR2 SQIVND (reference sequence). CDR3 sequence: CASSILQGRGETQYF. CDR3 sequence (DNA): TGTGCCAGTAGTATACTGCAGGGCAGAGGAGAGACCCAGTACTTC.

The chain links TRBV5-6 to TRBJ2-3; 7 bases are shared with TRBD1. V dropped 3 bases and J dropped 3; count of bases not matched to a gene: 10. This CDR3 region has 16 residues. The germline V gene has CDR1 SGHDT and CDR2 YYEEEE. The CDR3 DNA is TGTGCCAGCAGCTCACTGACAGGGTATGGAACAGATACGCAGTATTTT. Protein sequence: CASSSLTGYGTDTQYF. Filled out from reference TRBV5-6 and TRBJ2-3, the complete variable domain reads DAGVTQSPTHLIKTRGQQVTLRCSPKSGHDTVSWYQQALGQGPQFIFQYYEEEERQRGNFPDRFSGHQFPNYSSELNVNALLLGDSALYLCASSSLTGYGTDTQYFGPGTRLTVL.

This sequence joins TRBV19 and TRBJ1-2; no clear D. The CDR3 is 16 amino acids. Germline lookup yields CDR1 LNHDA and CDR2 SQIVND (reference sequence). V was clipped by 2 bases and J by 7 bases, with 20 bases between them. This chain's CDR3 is CASSIPSGRRIGGYTF. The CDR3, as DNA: TGTGCCAGTAGTATACCCTCCGGGAGACGTATAGGTGGCTACACCTTC.

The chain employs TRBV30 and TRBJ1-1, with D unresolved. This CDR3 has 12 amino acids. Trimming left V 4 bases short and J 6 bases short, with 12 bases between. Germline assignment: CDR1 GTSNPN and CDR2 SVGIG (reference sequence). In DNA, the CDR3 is TGTGCCTGGATGGATGACTTCGCTGAAGCTTTCTTT. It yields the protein CAWMDDFAEAFF.

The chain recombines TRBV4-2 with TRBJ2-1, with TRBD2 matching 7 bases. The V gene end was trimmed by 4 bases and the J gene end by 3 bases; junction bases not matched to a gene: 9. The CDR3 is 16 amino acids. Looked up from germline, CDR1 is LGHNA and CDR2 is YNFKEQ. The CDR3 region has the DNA TGTGCCAGCAGCCCGGTGCGGGGGTCTCTCTACAATGAGCAGTTCTTC. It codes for CASSPVRGSLYNEQFF.

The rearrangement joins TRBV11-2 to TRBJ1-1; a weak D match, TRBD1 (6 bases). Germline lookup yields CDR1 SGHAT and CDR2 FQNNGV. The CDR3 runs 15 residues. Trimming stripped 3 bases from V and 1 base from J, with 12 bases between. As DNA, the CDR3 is TGTGCCAGCAGCTTCCTTAGGACAGAGAACACTGAAGCTTTCTTT. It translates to CASSFLRTENTEAFF.

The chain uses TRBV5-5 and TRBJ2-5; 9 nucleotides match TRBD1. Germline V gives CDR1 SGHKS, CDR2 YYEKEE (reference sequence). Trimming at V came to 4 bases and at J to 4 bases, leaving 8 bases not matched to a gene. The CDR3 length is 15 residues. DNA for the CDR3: TGTGCCAGCAGCCAGATAAACAGGGGGCGAGAGACCCAGTACTTC. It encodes CASSQINRGRETQYF.

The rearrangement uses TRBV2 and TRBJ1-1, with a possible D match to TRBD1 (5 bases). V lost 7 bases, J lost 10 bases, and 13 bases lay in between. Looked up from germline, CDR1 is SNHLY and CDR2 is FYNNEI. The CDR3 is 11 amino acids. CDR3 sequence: CASTREGTAFF. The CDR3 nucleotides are TGTGCCAGCACCAGGGAGGGGACAGCTTTCTTT.

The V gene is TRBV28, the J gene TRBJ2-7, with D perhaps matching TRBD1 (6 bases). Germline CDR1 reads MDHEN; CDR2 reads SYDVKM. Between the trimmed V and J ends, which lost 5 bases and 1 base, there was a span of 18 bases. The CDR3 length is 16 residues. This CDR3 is CASSHIRDTLSYEQYF. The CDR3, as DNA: TGTGCCAGCAGTCACATACGGGACACTTTATCCTACGAGCAGTACTTC. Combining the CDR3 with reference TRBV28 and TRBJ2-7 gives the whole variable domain DVKVTQSSRYLVKRTGEKVFLECVQDMDHENMFWYRQDPGLGLRLIYFSYDVKMKEKGDIPEGYSVSREKKERFSLILESASTNQTSMYLCASSHIRDTLSYEQYFGPGTRLTVT.